The following is a T cell receptor beta chain sequence with its context. This sample is drawn from a study of radiation and T cells in renal cell carcinoma. This sample's time point: blood 4 weeks post-SBRT, at nephrectomy. As for treatment: 15 Gy SBRT to primary tumor, nephrectomy 4 weeks later. Profiled with immunoSEQ multiplex PCR; TCRdb holds only in-frame clones, not every one. The sample yields some 150,000 clones, 70% to 90% seen once. The CDR3 extends over 19 amino acids. V was trimmed by 1 base and J by 0 bases, leaving 16 bases between them. In germline, CDR1 is SGHVS, CDR2 FQNEAQ. The sample in question was blood, obtained from a patient whose treatment included radiotherapy and nephrectomy. The chain has TRBV7-8 and TRBJ2-6; TRBD1 is a possible D gene (6 bases). The receptor was isolated from a woman aged 50 to 65 with renal cell carcinoma. This chain's CDR3 is CASSLGLTGISSGANVLTF. In DNA, the CDR3 is TGTGCCAGCAGCTTAGGACTGACAGGCATTAGCTCTGGGGCCAACGTCCTGACTTTC.